Each of the 23 T cell receptor beta chains below was sequenced from the same sample in a study of cytomegalovirus exposure and HLA in healthy donors. Measured with immunoSEQ multiplex PCR; TCRdb has only the in-frame clones, and not every one. This sample carries about 220,000 clones, around 88% of them seen once, and the ten largest clones take 2.9%. Sequencing used PBMCs. These receptors were taken from a woman aged 18-29 years in good health and CMV-seronegative.

V gene TRBV28 combines with J gene TRBJ2-7; 11 bases agree with TRBD2. The V and J ends lost 1 base and 4 bases, in that order; junction bases with no gene match: 12. Germline V gene lookup returns CDR1 MDHEN and CDR2 SYDVKM. The CDR3 contains 18 residues. The CDR3 here is CASSLSSLTSGRIYEQYF. As DNA, the CDR3 is TGTGCCAGCAGTTTATCCTCCCTAACTAGCGGGAGAATTTACGAGCAGTACTTC.

The chain is built from TRBV29-1 and TRBJ1-2; D unresolved. Deletions cut 5 bases from V and 10 bases from J, with 11 bases between. This CDR3 has 10 residues. The germline V gene encodes CDR1 SQVTM and CDR2 ANQGSEA. The CDR3 DNA is TGCAGCGTTTCGACACCCCTCTACACCTTC. It encodes CSVSTPLYTF.

The chain has TRBV27 and TRBJ1-2; D unclear. Trimming took off 8 bases at V and 7 bases at J, with 14 bases between the two ends. Germline V CDR1 and CDR2: MNHEY, SMNVEV (reference sequence). The CDR3 totals 12 residues. The CDR3 bases are TGTGCCAGCTATCGGTTCTCGCGTGGCTACACCTTC. Its protein product is CASYRFSRGYTF.

The chain combines TRBV6-5 with TRBJ2-1; 9 bases map to TRBD2. Germline values: CDR1 MNHEY, CDR2 SVGAGI. The CDR3 contains 15 residues. With V trimmed by 4 bases and J by 7 bases, 8 bases remained unmatched. The CDR3 protein is CASSSREGLVNEQFF. The CDR3, as DNA: TGTGCCAGCAGTTCGCGGGAGGGCCTCGTAAATGAGCAGTTCTTC.

V and J are TRBV5-4 and TRBJ1-1; TRBD1 matches at 9 bases. The CDR3 is 15 residues long. Germline V lookup: CDR1 SGHNT, CDR2 YYREEE (reference sequence). V lost 1 base, J lost 3 bases, and 4 bases stayed unmatched. The CDR3 DNA reads as TGTGCCAGCAGCTTGAACAGGGGGCGGGACACTGAAGCTTTCTTT. Protein product: CASSLNRGRDTEAFF.

The V call is TRBV5-1, the J call TRBJ2-1, with TRBD2 as a possible D gene (5 bases). The CDR3 covers 15 residues. The germline V gene encodes CDR1 SGHRS and CDR2 YFSETQ. V dropped 3 bases and J dropped 0 bases, with 10 bases sitting between them. CDR3 residues: CASSWRTSSYNEQFF. The DNA of the CDR3 is TGCGCCAGCAGCTGGAGGACGAGCTCCTACAATGAGCAGTTCTTC.

The CDR3 nucleotides read TGTGCCACCAGCAGAGAGTTAAGACTTTCTAACTATGGCTACACCTTC. Its translation is CATSRELRLSNYGYTF. J is TRBJ1-2 and V is TRBV15; no definite D call. The CDR3 spans 16 residues. The germline V gene has CDR1 LNHNV and CDR2 YYDKDF (reference sequence). V was shortened by 0 bases and J by 0 bases, with 11 bases between the two germline ends.

In DNA, the CDR3 is TGTGCCAGCAGCTTTCGCGGGAGAGGGCAAGAGACCCAGTACTTC. This codes for CASSFRGRGQETQYF. This chain links TRBV11-3 with TRBJ2-5; 7 bases agree with TRBD2. The CDR3 spans 15 residues. With 3 bases clipped from V and 2 bases from J, the junction kept 6 bases outside the gene matches. Germline CDR1 is SGHNT and CDR2 is YENEEA. The variable domain in full, with the rest retrieved from reference TRBV11-3 and TRBJ2-5, is EAGVVQSPRYKIIEKKQPVAFWCNPISGHNTLYWYLQNLGQGPELLIRYENEEAVDDSQLPKDRFSAERLKGVDSTLKIQPAELGDSAVYLCASSFRGRGQETQYFGPGTRLLVL.

The chain combines TRBV7-8 with TRBJ2-1, with D tentatively TRBD2 (6 bases). The CDR3 is 14 residues long. Per germline, CDR1 SGHVS and CDR2 FQNEAQ. Trimming shortened V by 6 bases and J by 6 bases, and 15 bases separated the two germline ends. CDR3 protein: CASSTPGLGNEQFF. The DNA of the CDR3 is TGTGCCAGCAGTACCCCGGGACTCGGCAATGAGCAGTTCTTC.

The chain uses TRBV27 and TRBJ1-5, with a tentative D call TRBD1 (6 bases). This CDR3 contains 16 residues. Per germline, CDR1 MNHEY and CDR2 SMNVEV (reference sequence). The V and J ends lost 4 bases and 0 bases respectively, with 13 bases between them. CDR3 amino acids: CASSSLVGASNQPQHF. The CDR3 nucleotides are TGTGCCAGCAGTTCTCTGGTGGGGGCTAGCAATCAGCCCCAGCATTTT.

This clone came up a few times. The V call is TRBV27, the J call TRBJ2-1; D is ambiguous. The CDR3 contains 12 residues. V lost 6 bases and J lost 2, with 5 bases in between. The germline gives CDR1 MNHEY, CDR2 SMNVEV (reference sequence). This CDR3 reads CASSPTYNEQFF. The CDR3 DNA is TGTGCCAGCAGCCCCACCTACAATGAGCAGTTCTTC.

The chain couples TRBV29-1 to TRBJ1-2; TRBD1 aligns across 8 bases. The CDR3 is 14 amino acids. V lost 6 bases and J lost 4; bases outside the gene matches: 10. The germline V gene encodes CDR1 SQVTM and CDR2 ANQGSEA. DNA for the CDR3: TGCAGCGTCACAAGGACAGGGCGACGCTATGGCTACACCTTC. Amino acid sequence: CSVTRTGRRYGYTF. Based on the CDR3 plus reference TRBV29-1 and TRBJ1-2, the full variable domain is SAVISQKPSRDICQRGTSLTIQCQVDSQVTMMFWYRQQPGQSLTLIATANQGSEATYESGFVIDKFPISRPNLTFSTLTVSNMSPEDSSIYLCSVTRTGRRYGYTFGSGTRLTVV.

A few counts support this clone. The chain employs TRBV5-1 and TRBJ2-5; 7 nucleotides match TRBD2. J was trimmed by 0 bases and V by 1 base; bases with no gene match: 0. The CDR3 length is 14 residues. In germline, CDR1 is SGHRS, CDR2 YFSETQ. In nucleotides, the CDR3 is TGCGCCAGCAGCTTGAGCGGGGACCAAGAGACCCAGTACTTC. It codes for CASSLSGDQETQYF.

The chain employs TRBV19 and TRBJ1-5, with a weak D call TRBD1 (6 bases). The CDR3 is 13 amino acids. CDR1 and CDR2 from the germline V gene are LNHDA and SQIVND (reference sequence). Trimming took off 5 bases at V and 9 bases at J, with 14 bases between the two ends. For the CDR3, the DNA is TGTGCCAGTAGTCCCCAGTTGGGGGCGCCCCAGCATTTT. Translated, it gives CASSPQLGAPQHF.

V gene TRBV10-3 combines with J gene TRBJ2-7; D is undetermined. Deletions cut 0 bases from V and 6 bases from J, with 15 bases between. Germline CDR1 is ENHRY and CDR2 is SYGVKD. The length of the CDR3 is 15 residues. In DNA form, the CDR3 reads TGTGCCATCAGTGAGTCAAACAACCCCTCAGGCGAGCAGTACTTC. This sequence encodes CAISESNNPSGEQYF.

This clone was recorded a few times. The rearrangement joins TRBV6-1 to TRBJ2-3, with 8 bases aligning to TRBD2. The germline gives CDR1 MNHNS, CDR2 SASEGT. CDR3 length: 15 amino acids. With V trimmed by 2 bases and J by 3 bases, 4 bases remained unmatched. The CDR3 DNA reads as TGTGCCAGCAGTGAAATTCGGGGGGGGACAGATACGCAGTATTTT. This codes for CASSEIRGGTDTQYF.

V and J are TRBV13 and TRBJ2-1; TRBD1 might be the D (7 bases). There are 14 residues in the CDR3. The germline V and J ends were trimmed by 8 bases and 1 base, with 12 bases remaining between them. Germline assignment: CDR1 PRHDT and CDR2 FYEKMQ (reference sequence). The CDR3 sequence: CASRETGSYNEQFF. In nucleotides, the CDR3 is TGTGCCAGCCGGGAGACAGGGTCCTACAATGAGCAGTTCTTC.

The chain couples TRBV13 to TRBJ1-5, with D possibly TRBD1 on 5 matching bases. This CDR3 has 15 residues. The V gene's germline CDR1 is PRHDT and CDR2 FYEKMQ (reference sequence). Trimming shortened V by 0 bases and J by 7 bases, and 13 bases separated the two germline ends. The CDR3 DNA is TGTGCCAGCAGCTTAGGCCGGGGGGGTGGCCAGCCCCAGCATTTT. Translating gives CASSLGRGGGQPQHF. The whole variable domain, filled in from reference TRBV13 and TRBJ1-5, reads AAGVIQSPRHLIKEKRETATLKCYPIPRHDTVYWYQQGPGQDPQFLISFYEKMQSDKGSIPDRFSAQQFSDYHSELNMSSLELGDSALYFCASSLGRGGGQPQHFGDGTRLSIL.

The V and J genes are TRBV2 and TRBJ2-2, with TRBD2 identical over 13 bases. This CDR3 comprises 17 residues. V was clipped by 4 bases and J by 3 bases; unmatched bases: 5. Germline CDR1 SNHLY, CDR2 FYNNEI. The CDR3 loop reads CASSAPGLAGYTGELFF. The CDR3 coding sequence is TGTGCCAGCAGTGCCCCGGGACTAGCGGGATACACCGGGGAGCTGTTTTTT.

The genes are TRBV6-5 and TRBJ2-5, with D maybe TRBD1 (6 bases). V was trimmed by 0 bases and J by 5 bases, leaving 16 bases between them. This CDR3 has 16 amino acids. Germline loops: CDR1 MNHEY, CDR2 SVGAGI. The CDR3 loop is CASSYSTPGVGETQYF. The CDR3 bases are TGTGCCAGCAGTTACTCTACCCCAGGGGTTGGGGAGACCCAGTACTTC.

The chain is built from TRBV28 and TRBJ2-1, with TRBD1 matching 9 bases. The trim removed 5 bases at V and 8 bases at J, leaving 10 bases unmatched. Looked up from germline, CDR1 is MDHEN and CDR2 is SYDVKM. The CDR3 has 15 residues. The DNA for the CDR3 is TGTGCCAGCAGTGCCGGGACAGGGTATCGACATGAGCAGTTCTTC. Its protein is CASSAGTGYRHEQFF.

The chain has TRBV15 and TRBJ1-2, with 9 bases lining up with TRBD1. V shed 1 base and J 3 bases; nucleotides not matched to a gene: 0. Germline CDR1 LNHNV, CDR2 YYDKDF (reference sequence). This CDR3 has 14 amino acids. The CDR3 protein is CATSRGDRDYGYTF. CDR3 DNA sequence: TGTGCCACCAGCAGAGGGGACAGGGACTATGGCTACACCTTC. Together with reference TRBV15 and TRBJ1-2, the CDR3 gives the full variable domain: DAMVIQNPRYQVTQFGKPVTLSCSQTLNHNVMYWYQQKSSQAPKLLFHYYDKDFNNEADTPDNFQSRRPNTSFCFLDIRSPGLGDTAMYLCATSRGDRDYGYTFGSGTRLTVV.

This sequence joins TRBV4-2 and TRBJ2-3; perhaps TRBD2 as D (6 bases). CDR3 size: 14 residues. Germline V gives CDR1 LGHNA, CDR2 YNFKEQ. The germline V and J ends were trimmed by 3 bases and 3 bases, with 10 bases remaining between them. The CDR3 reads CASSQGLKTDTQYF. For the CDR3, the DNA is TGTGCCAGCAGCCAGGGACTTAAAACAGATACGCAGTATTTT.